The rows below give T cell receptor beta chains drawn from one sample of a study of cytomegalovirus exposure and HLA in healthy donors. The repertoire was sequenced with immunoSEQ multiplex PCR; TCRdb's copy has only in-frame clones and lacks some. This table has fewer than 200,000 clones, 81% appearing once. Sequencing was performed on PBMCs. The receptor set was obtained from a woman under 40 in good health and CMV-seronegative. Each CDR3 is given with its conserved first and last residue. The D gene is left open where the match is weak. Not all rows give a size; the values are once, few, many and, for expanded clones, a class.

clone_size: .; d_call: .; j_call: TRBJ2-3; v_call: TRBV9; cdr3_aa: CASSVLAETTTDTQYF; cdr3_nt: TGTGCCAGCAGCGTTCTGGCAGAAACCACCACAGATACGCAGTATTTT
clone_size: .; d_call: .; j_call: TRBJ1-4; v_call: TRBV30; cdr3_aa: CAAAGTNEKLFF; cdr3_nt: TGTGCCGCGGCGGGAACTAATGAAAAACTGTTTTTT
clone_size: .; d_call: .; j_call: TRBJ2-1; v_call: TRBV29-1; cdr3_aa: CSVARTTLRNEQFF; cdr3_nt: TGCAGCGTTGCTAGGACAACTTTGCGGAATGAGCAGTTCTTC
clone_size: .; d_call: .; j_call: TRBJ1-6; v_call: TRBV28; cdr3_aa: CASSGWNSPLHF; cdr3_nt: TGTGCCAGCAGCGGGTGGAATTCACCCCTCCACTTT
clone_size: once; d_call: TRBD1; j_call: TRBJ2-7; v_call: TRBV13; cdr3_aa: CASSTDRGRPYEQYF; cdr3_nt: TGTGCCAGCAGCACCGACAGGGGACGTCCTTACGAGCAGTACTTC
clone_size: once; d_call: TRBD1; j_call: TRBJ1-1; v_call: TRBV18; cdr3_aa: CASSHTTGEIPEAFF; cdr3_nt: TGTGCCAGCTCACACACGACAGGGGAGATCCCTGAAGCTTTCTTT
clone_size: .; d_call: TRBD1; j_call: TRBJ2-7; v_call: TRBV29-1; cdr3_aa: CSVAGGDRGDEQYF; cdr3_nt: TGCAGCGTTGCGGGGGGGGACAGGGGAGACGAGCAGTACTTC
clone_size: .; d_call: TRBD1; j_call: TRBJ2-7; v_call: TRBV28; cdr3_aa: CASSLAGTGNREQYF; cdr3_nt: TGTGCCAGCAGCCTCGCCGGGACAGGGAACCGGGAGCAGTACTTC
clone_size: .; d_call: .; j_call: TRBJ2-2; v_call: TRBV6-1; cdr3_aa: CASTGTNTGELFF; cdr3_nt: TGTGCCAGCACCGGGACAAACACCGGGGAGCTGTTTTTT
clone_size: .; d_call: TRBD1; j_call: TRBJ1-1; v_call: TRBV7-9; cdr3_aa: CASSLASGQGPSEAFF; cdr3_nt: TGTGCCAGCAGCTTAGCGTCAGGACAGGGACCCTCCGAAGCTTTCTTT
clone_size: .; d_call: TRBD2; j_call: TRBJ2-1; v_call: TRBV7-8; cdr3_aa: CASSLRGLASNEQFF; cdr3_nt: TGTGCCAGCAGCTTAAGGGGACTAGCGTCGAATGAGCAGTTCTTC
clone_size: .; d_call: .; j_call: TRBJ1-2; v_call: TRBV28; cdr3_aa: CASSFLDSYYGYTF; cdr3_nt: TGTGCCAGCAGTTTCCTAGACAGCTACTATGGCTACACCTTC
clone_size: .; d_call: TRBD1; j_call: TRBJ2-3; v_call: TRBV4-1; cdr3_aa: CASSQETGGLTDTQYF; cdr3_nt: TGCGCCAGCAGCCAAGAGACAGGGGGCCTCACAGATACGCAGTATTTT
clone_size: .; d_call: TRBD1; j_call: TRBJ1-4; v_call: TRBV11-2; cdr3_aa: CASSPTTGYPTNEKLFF; cdr3_nt: TGTGCCAGCAGCCCGACGACAGGGTACCCAACTAATGAAAAACTGTTTTTT
clone_size: .; d_call: .; j_call: TRBJ2-6; v_call: TRBV9; cdr3_aa: CASSVALAGANGLTF; cdr3_nt: TGTGCCAGCAGCGTAGCACTAGCTGGGGCCAACGGCCTGACTTTC
clone_size: .; d_call: .; j_call: TRBJ1-1; v_call: TRBV28; cdr3_aa: CASSGEGRRSTEAFF; cdr3_nt: TGTGCCAGCAGTGGAGAGGGCCGTAGAAGCACTGAAGCTTTCTTT
clone_size: .; d_call: .; j_call: TRBJ2-3; v_call: TRBV5-1; cdr3_aa: CASSSWVAADTQYF; cdr3_nt: TGCGCCAGCAGCTCCTGGGTAGCAGCAGATACGCAGTATTTT
clone_size: once; d_call: TRBD1; j_call: TRBJ2-5; v_call: TRBV15; cdr3_aa: CATAPQGAGETQYF; cdr3_nt: TGTGCCACCGCCCCCCAGGGGGCAGGGGAGACCCAGTACTTC
clone_size: .; d_call: .; j_call: TRBJ2-7; v_call: TRBV30; cdr3_aa: CAWSVRVFSYEQYF; cdr3_nt: TGTGCCTGGAGTGTACGGGTCTTTTCCTACGAGCAGTACTTC
clone_size: few; d_call: .; j_call: TRBJ2-7; v_call: TRBV28; cdr3_aa: CASSIATPSPYEQYF; cdr3_nt: TGTGCCAGCAGCATCGCAACCCCCAGTCCCTACGAGCAGTACTTC
clone_size: .; d_call: .; j_call: TRBJ2-7; v_call: TRBV7-2; cdr3_aa: CASSPQGGTYEQYF; cdr3_nt: TGTGCCAGCAGCCCACAAGGCGGAACCTACGAGCAGTACTTC
clone_size: .; d_call: TRBD1; j_call: TRBJ2-5; v_call: TRBV4-1; cdr3_aa: CASSPGTGGTETQYF; cdr3_nt: TGCGCCAGCAGTCCAGGGACAGGGGGCACAGAGACCCAGTACTTC
clone_size: .; d_call: TRBD1; j_call: TRBJ1-3; v_call: TRBV11-2; cdr3_aa: CASSLTRTGDTIYF; cdr3_nt: TGTGCCAGCAGCTTGACCCGGACAGGGGACACCATATATTTT
clone_size: few; d_call: TRBD1; j_call: TRBJ2-1; v_call: TRBV5-1; cdr3_aa: CASSRASQGAANEQFF; cdr3_nt: TGCGCCAGCAGCCGGGCGTCGCAGGGGGCTGCCAATGAGCAGTTCTTC
clone_size: .; d_call: TRBD1; j_call: TRBJ2-7; v_call: TRBV18; cdr3_aa: CASSRTGTGPYEQYF; cdr3_nt: TGTGCCAGCTCACGAACCGGGACAGGTCCCTACGAGCAGTACTTC
clone_size: .; d_call: .; j_call: TRBJ1-3; v_call: TRBV7-2; cdr3_aa: CASSPEAYGNTIYF; cdr3_nt: TGTGCCAGCAGCCCTGAAGCTTACGGAAACACCATATATTTT
clone_size: .; d_call: .; j_call: TRBJ2-5; v_call: TRBV13; cdr3_aa: CASSLADTQETQYF; cdr3_nt: TGTGCCAGCAGCTTAGCCGACACACAAGAGACCCAGTACTTC
clone_size: .; d_call: TRBD2; j_call: TRBJ2-7; v_call: TRBV14; cdr3_aa: CASSRAGRGRGGIPYEQYF; cdr3_nt: TGTGCCAGCAGCCGAGCCGGACGAGGGCGCGGGGGGATTCCCTACGAGCAGTACTTC
clone_size: few; d_call: .; j_call: TRBJ2-6; v_call: TRBV9; cdr3_aa: CASSVDRVRSSGANGLTF; cdr3_nt: TGTGCCAGCAGCGTAGACAGGGTACGGTCCTCTGGGGCCAACGGCCTGACTTTC
clone_size: .; d_call: .; j_call: TRBJ1-1; v_call: TRBV28; cdr3_aa: CASSLNRQLMNTEAFF; cdr3_nt: TGTGCCAGCAGTTTAAACCGACAGCTCATGAACACTGAAGCTTTCTTT
clone_size: .; d_call: .; j_call: TRBJ1-1; v_call: TRBV10-3; cdr3_aa: CATQAQTTEAFF; cdr3_nt: TGTGCCACCCAGGCCCAGACCACTGAAGCTTTCTTT
clone_size: .; d_call: .; j_call: TRBJ1-4; v_call: TRBV28; cdr3_aa: CASSSSLFTPGEKLFF; cdr3_nt: TGTGCCAGCAGTTCTAGCCTATTTACGCCGGGGGAAAAACTGTTTTTT
clone_size: .; d_call: .; j_call: TRBJ2-7; v_call: TRBV27; cdr3_aa: CASSYVSRYEQYF; cdr3_nt: TGTGCCAGCAGTTACGTTAGCCGCTACGAGCAGTACTTC
clone_size: .; d_call: TRBD1; j_call: TRBJ1-5; v_call: TRBV28; cdr3_aa: CASTVLGTGSNQPQHF; cdr3_nt: TGTGCCAGCACCGTACTGGGGACAGGGAGCAATCAGCCCCAGCATTTT
clone_size: .; d_call: .; j_call: TRBJ1-2; v_call: TRBV6-1; cdr3_aa: CASSASTQRWGDGYTF; cdr3_nt: TGTGCCAGCAGTGCTTCGACCCAGAGGTGGGGGGATGGCTACACCTTC
clone_size: .; d_call: TRBD2; j_call: TRBJ2-2; v_call: TRBV5-1; cdr3_aa: CASSLAAGGSTGELFF; cdr3_nt: TGCGCCAGCAGCTTGGCCGCGGGGGGGTCGACCGGGGAGCTGTTTTTT
clone_size: .; d_call: .; j_call: TRBJ2-5; v_call: TRBV19; cdr3_aa: CASTPTRGETQYF; cdr3_nt: TGTGCCAGTACCCCTACCCGGGGTGAGACCCAGTACTTC
clone_size: .; d_call: .; j_call: TRBJ1-5; v_call: TRBV18; cdr3_aa: CASSPMAVSNQPQHF; cdr3_nt: TGTGCCAGCTCACCTATGGCGGTCAGCAATCAGCCCCAGCATTTT
clone_size: once; d_call: .; j_call: TRBJ2-7; v_call: TRBV14; cdr3_aa: CASSQDTQFYEQYF; cdr3_nt: TGTGCCAGCAGCCAAGATACGCAGTTTTACGAGCAGTACTTC
clone_size: few; d_call: .; j_call: TRBJ2-7; v_call: TRBV21-1; cdr3_aa: CASSKVLAGVYEQYF; cdr3_nt: TGTGCCAGCAGCAAAGTACTAGCGGGAGTCTACGAGCAGTACTTC
clone_size: .; d_call: TRBD1; j_call: TRBJ2-7; v_call: TRBV28; cdr3_aa: CASTIDRGGVSRGEQYF; cdr3_nt: TGTGCCAGCACCATTGACAGGGGGGGAGTTAGTCGCGGCGAGCAGTACTTC
clone_size: once; d_call: TRBD1; j_call: TRBJ1-4; v_call: TRBV7-2; cdr3_aa: CASSSGQGNEKLFF; cdr3_nt: TGTGCCAGCAGCTCGGGACAGGGGAATGAAAAACTGTTTTTT
clone_size: .; d_call: .; j_call: TRBJ1-1; v_call: TRBV29-1; cdr3_aa: CSVARSDLTEAFF; cdr3_nt: TGCAGCGTTGCGCGGTCAGATCTTACTGAAGCTTTCTTT
clone_size: few; d_call: .; j_call: TRBJ1-2; v_call: TRBV7-2; cdr3_aa: CASSTRQTGTNYGYTF; cdr3_nt: TGTGCCAGCAGCACACGGCAAACAGGAACTAACTATGGCTACACCTTC
clone_size: .; d_call: TRBD1; j_call: TRBJ1-4; v_call: TRBV7-9; cdr3_aa: CASSFPGQRNEKLFF; cdr3_nt: TGTGCCAGCAGCTTCCCGGGACAGCGTAATGAAAAACTGTTTTTT
clone_size: .; d_call: TRBD1; j_call: TRBJ2-5; v_call: TRBV27; cdr3_aa: CASSWDRRSRETQYF; cdr3_nt: TGTGCCAGCAGCTGGGACAGACGATCACGGGAGACCCAGTACTTC
clone_size: .; d_call: .; j_call: TRBJ1-1; v_call: TRBV11-2; cdr3_aa: CASSLEAGYEAFF; cdr3_nt: TGTGCCAGCAGCTTAGAGGCAGGTTATGAAGCTTTCTTT
clone_size: .; d_call: TRBD1; j_call: TRBJ2-3; v_call: TRBV7-9; cdr3_aa: CASSPGTVSTDTQYF; cdr3_nt: TGTGCCAGCAGCCCTGGGACAGTTAGCACAGATACGCAGTATTTT
clone_size: .; d_call: .; j_call: TRBJ2-7; v_call: TRBV19; cdr3_aa: CASSHQQAYEQYF; cdr3_nt: TGTGCCAGTAGTCACCAACAAGCCTACGAGCAGTACTTC
clone_size: once; d_call: .; j_call: TRBJ1-3; v_call: TRBV14; cdr3_aa: CASSHQLRVGNTIYF; cdr3_nt: TGTGCCAGCAGCCACCAACTTCGGGTTGGAAACACCATATATTTT
clone_size: .; d_call: TRBD1; j_call: TRBJ1-5; v_call: TRBV18; cdr3_aa: CASSTGGNQPQHF; cdr3_nt: TGTGCCAGCTCAACAGGGGGCAATCAGCCCCAGCATTTT
clone_size: .; d_call: .; j_call: TRBJ2-1; v_call: TRBV2; cdr3_aa: CAIILRASSYNEQFF; cdr3_nt: TGTGCCATCATCCTCAGGGCAAGCTCCTACAATGAGCAGTTCTTC
clone_size: .; d_call: .; j_call: TRBJ1-1; v_call: TRBV19; cdr3_aa: CTSSLRTNTEAFF; cdr3_nt: TGTACCAGTAGTTTACGGACAAACACTGAAGCTTTCTTT
clone_size: .; d_call: .; j_call: TRBJ1-3; v_call: TRBV25-1; cdr3_aa: CASSPDRPAGNTIYF; cdr3_nt: TGTGCCAGCAGTCCGGACAGACCGGCAGGAAACACCATATATTTT
clone_size: once; d_call: TRBD1; j_call: TRBJ2-7; v_call: TRBV9; cdr3_aa: CASSTGTASYEQYF; cdr3_nt: TGTGCCAGCAGCACCGGGACAGCTTCCTACGAGCAGTACTTC
clone_size: few; d_call: .; j_call: TRBJ1-2; v_call: TRBV4-3; cdr3_aa: CASSPTSRTSFSGYTF; cdr3_nt: TGCGCCAGCAGCCCGACATCTCGGACAAGTTTCTCTGGCTACACCTTC
clone_size: .; d_call: .; j_call: TRBJ2-7; v_call: TRBV9; cdr3_aa: CASSAPGTGAYEQYF; cdr3_nt: TGTGCCAGCAGCGCCCCGGGGACTGGCGCCTACGAGCAGTACTTC